A single sample is the source of the 21 T cell receptor beta chains below, sequenced in a study of blood T cell repertoires in COVID-19. TCRdb's table, derived via immunoSEQ multiplex PCR, lists solely in-frame clones and lacks some. The table has 350,000 to 450,000 clones, around 90% seen once; the top ten hold 3%. Sequences were obtained from peripheral blood. The receptors originated from a human donor in a cohort sampled during active COVID-19.

The chain recombines TRBV21-1 with TRBJ2-6; the table gives TRBD1 as D, unverified against the DNA. TRBV21-1 is listed as a pseudogene. The CDR3 runs to 17 residues. Here the CDR3 DNA reads TGTGCCAGCAGTCCGGGACAGGGACCCTCTGGGGCCAACGTCCTGACTTTC. Protein: CASSPGQGPSGANVLTF.

This sequence joins TRBV5-4 and TRBJ1-4; perhaps TRBD1 as D (6 bases). This CDR3 region has 15 residues. The V end lost 1 base, the J end lost 2 bases, and 9 bases lay between the germline ends. The germline CDR1 and CDR2 sequences are SGHNT and YYREEE (reference sequence). The CDR3 region is CASSLRGGTNEKLFF. DNA for the CDR3: TGTGCCAGCAGCTTGAGGGGGGGCACTAATGAAAAACTGTTTTTT.

The chain links TRBV7-3 to TRBJ2-7, with D possibly being TRBD2 (5 bases). Trimming stripped 2 bases from V and 2 bases from J, with 13 bases between. CDR1 and CDR2 (germline): SGHTA, FQGTGA. CDR3 length equals 15 residues. Here the CDR3 reads CASSLFAGATYEQYF. The CDR3 nucleotides read TGTGCCAGCAGCTTATTTGCGGGCGCGACCTACGAGCAGTACTTC.

This clone was counted between two and nine times. This same CDR3 is encoded by further DNA sequences in the sample. The chain links TRBV7-8 to TRBJ1-5; 7 nucleotides match TRBD1. Trimming took 3 bases from V and 7 from J; bases not matched to a gene: 6. CDR3 length equals 14 residues. Germline lookup yields CDR1 SGHVS and CDR2 FQNEAQ. The CDR3 loop is CASSFDRVGQPQHF. The CDR3 nucleotides read TGTGCCAGCAGCTTCGACAGGGTCGGCCAGCCCCAGCATTTT.

The chain combines TRBV6-6 with TRBJ2-1; D possibly corresponds to TRBD1 (5 bases). V was cut by 0 bases and J by 6 bases, with 6 bases left in between. Germline CDR1 MNHNY, CDR2 SVGAGI (reference sequence). The CDR3 has 13 residues. The CDR3 sequence: CASSYSRVNEQFF. CDR3 DNA sequence: TGTGCCAGCAGTTACTCCAGGGTCAATGAGCAGTTCTTC.

The gene calls are TRBV5-1 and TRBJ2-1; 8 nucleotides agree with TRBD2. The V gene end was trimmed by 0 bases and the J gene end by 10 bases; junction bases not matched to a gene: 9. The CDR3 contains 15 residues. CDR1 is SGHRS and CDR2 is YFSETQ in the germline V gene. The CDR3 loop is CASSLATGGPGEQFF. In DNA form, the CDR3 reads TGCGCCAGCAGCTTGGCGACGGGAGGGCCTGGGGAGCAGTTCTTC.

V usage is TRBV19 and J usage is TRBJ2-1; perhaps TRBD2 as D (6 bases). V was pared by 3 bases and J by 7 bases, with 19 bases between. In germline, CDR1 is LNHDA, CDR2 SQIVND (reference sequence). The CDR3 is 16 residues long. The CDR3 reads CASSIDRDFGKNEQFF. The CDR3 DNA reads TGTGCCAGTAGTATTGACCGGGACTTTGGTAAGAATGAGCAGTTCTTC.

This clone was seen more than once but under ten times. In the same sample, other DNA sequences code for this CDR3. This chain uses TRBV27 with TRBJ1-1; D is undetermined. The CDR3 consists of 13 residues. V shed 5 bases and J shed 1 base, with 8 bases lying between them. The germline V gene has CDR1 MNHEY and CDR2 SMNVEV (reference sequence). This CDR3 reads CASSLGRNTEAFF. In DNA form, the CDR3 reads TGTGCCAGCAGTCTCGGGAGGAACACTGAAGCTTTCTTT.

DNA for the CDR3: TGTGCCAGTAGTAGCTCCGGGAGGGCCGGGGGTGTGGAGCAGTTCTTC. It is translated as CASSSSGRAGGVEQFF. The chain combines TRBV19 with TRBJ2-1; 8 bases agree with TRBD2. The CDR3 length is 16 residues. Germline V gives CDR1 LNHDA, CDR2 SQIVND (reference sequence). J was trimmed by 10 bases and V by 4 bases; bases with no gene match: 15.

The chain combines TRBV28 with TRBJ1-3; D not resolved. This CDR3 has 12 amino acids. The germline V and J ends were trimmed by 6 bases and 3 bases, with 6 bases remaining between them. CDR1 and CDR2 from the germline V gene are MDHEN and SYDVKM. Here the CDR3 DNA reads TGTGCCAGCAGGGGGAGTGGAAACACCATATATTTT. It yields the protein CASRGSGNTIYF.

This clone was seen only once. The chain has TRBV12-3 or TRBV12-4 and TRBJ1-1; 7 bases are a match to TRBD1. J gave up 7 bases and V 2 bases, and 4 bases lay outside the gene matches. The length of the CDR3 is 13 residues. The CDR3 DNA follows: TGTGCCAGCAGTTTAAGGGGGCAGGGTGAAGCTTTCTTT. Translating gives CASSLRGQGEAFF.

The sample holds a few counts of this clone. The chain joins TRBV27 to TRBJ1-4, with 9 bases fitting TRBD1. The CDR3 totals 14 residues. Germline lookup yields CDR1 MNHEY and CDR2 SMNVEV (reference sequence). V gave up 6 bases and J gave up 7 bases; unmatched junction bases: 6. The CDR3, as DNA: TGTGCCAGCAGCCGACAGGGGGGAAGTGAAAAACTGTTTTTT. Translation gives CASSRQGGSEKLFF.

This chain links TRBV7-9 with TRBJ1-2, with D perhaps TRBD1 (6 bases). V lost 4 bases and J 3 bases, leaving 15 bases between the germline ends. CDR1 SEHNR and CDR2 FQNEAQ come from the germline V gene (reference sequence). The CDR3 totals 15 residues. The CDR3 bases are TGTGCCAGCAGCTCCAGACGACAGGCCTACTATGGCTACACCTTC. Encoded protein: CASSSRRQAYYGYTF.

This chain connects TRBV7-3 to TRBJ2-1, with 12 positions matching TRBD2. Germline V gives CDR1 SGHTA, CDR2 FQGTGA. V lost 5 bases to trimming and J lost 6 bases; unmatched junction nucleotides: 5. CDR3 size: 15 residues. CDR3 bases: TGTGCCAGCAGCCCCTCTAGCGGGAGGGCCAATGAGCAGTTCTTC. It specifies CASSPSSGRANEQFF.

As DNA, the CDR3 is TGTGCCAGCAGCCCTTGGGACATGAGGAGTGAAAAACTGTTTTTT. Translating gives CASSPWDMRSEKLFF. The rearrangement links TRBV7-8 to TRBJ1-4, with a tentative D call TRBD1 (6 bases). V was clipped by 5 bases and J by 7 bases, with 17 bases between them. CDR3 size: 15 residues. Germline CDR1 and CDR2: SGHVS and FQNEAQ.

The chain carries TRBV5-1 and TRBJ2-1, with 15 bases that match TRBD2. V lost 2 bases, J lost 8 bases, and 5 bases stayed unmatched. Germline assignment: CDR1 SGHRS and CDR2 YFSETQ. The CDR3 contains 16 residues. The CDR3 nucleotides are TGCGCCAGCAGCTTACGAGGACTAGCGGGAGGGCATGAGCAGTTCTTC. It encodes CASSLRGLAGGHEQFF.

The genes are TRBV12-3 or TRBV12-4 and TRBJ2-3; D unclear. The CDR3 has 13 amino acids. V was trimmed by 7 bases and J by 2 bases, leaving 10 bases between them. DNA for the CDR3: TGTGCCAGCAAGAGAACGTTCACAGATACGCAGTATTTT. It encodes CASKRTFTDTQYF.

The genes are TRBV28 and TRBJ1-5, with D unclear. Germline values: CDR1 MDHEN, CDR2 SYDVKM. The CDR3 has 12 amino acids. Trimming took off 1 base at V and 6 bases at J, with 4 bases between the two ends. CDR3 sequence reads: CASSLYSQPQHF. The CDR3 region has the DNA TGTGCCAGCAGTTTATACAGTCAGCCCCAGCATTTT. Full variable domain (rest looked up from reference TRBV28 and TRBJ1-5): DVKVTQSSRYLVKRTGEKVFLECVQDMDHENMFWYRQDPGLGLRLIYFSYDVKMKEKGDIPEGYSVSREKKERFSLILESASTNQTSMYLCASSLYSQPQHFGDGTRLSIL.

This chain uses TRBV30 with TRBJ1-4; D might be TRBD1 (6 bases). Germline CDR1 GTSNPN, CDR2 SVGIG (reference sequence). The CDR3 contains 14 residues. Trimming removed 1 base at V and 5 bases at J, with 11 bases between. The CDR3 nucleotides read TGTGCCTGGAGTGAGGGGAGGGGGAATGAAAAACTGTTTTTT. Its translation: CAWSEGRGNEKLFF.

This chain joins TRBV19 and TRBJ1-5; no clear D gene. The ends were cut back, 2 bases at V and 0 bases at J, with 8 bases in the middle. CDR1 is LNHDA, CDR2 SQIVND, per germline (reference sequence). This CDR3 contains 15 residues. The CDR3: CASSISRDSNQPQHF. In DNA form, the CDR3 reads TGTGCCAGTAGTATATCCCGGGATAGCAATCAGCCCCAGCATTTT.

The genes are TRBV3-1 (or the pseudogene TRBV3-2) and TRBJ2-7; 9 bases map to TRBD1. The germline CDR1 and CDR2 sequences are LGHDT and YNNKEL (reference sequence). The CDR3 runs to 16 residues. The V and J ends lost 0 bases and 3 bases, in that order; junction bases with no gene match: 6. CDR3 DNA sequence: TGTGCCAGCAGCCAAGATTATGGACAGGGGATCTACGAGCAGTACTTC. Translation: CASSQDYGQGIYEQYF.